The 17 T cell receptor beta chains reported below all come from one sample, sequenced in a study of T cell responses to AZD1222 COVID-19 vaccine. The protocol was immunoSEQ multiplex PCR, while the TCRdb copy is restricted to in-frame clones and leaves out a portion. Counted here are 140,000 to 150,000 clones, over 90% occurring once; the ten biggest clones make up around 5%. The specimen was peripheral blood, collected on day 0 of AZD1222 vaccination. The receptors were sampled from an adult in good health.

CDR3 sequence reads: CAIRPHSDQETQYF. The CDR3 DNA reads as TGTGCCATCAGACCCCATAGCGACCAAGAGACCCAGTACTTC. The rearrangement joins TRBV10-3 to TRBJ2-5; D might be TRBD2 (5 bases). The V end lost 6 bases, the J end lost 0 bases, and 11 bases lay between the germline ends. CDR1 and CDR2 (germline): ENHRY, SYGVKD. This CDR3 region has 14 residues.

V is TRBV12-2 and J is TRBJ2-6; the D call of TRBD2 is as the table states it, not checked on the DNA. TRBV12-2 is listed as a pseudogene. The CDR3 loop spans 14 amino acids. The CDR3 nucleotides are TGTGCAAGTAGGGACTCGGCTGGGGCCAACGTCCTGACTTTC. Residues: CASRDSAGANVLTF.

The rearrangement uses TRBV10-2 and TRBJ1-2, with 10 positions matching TRBD1. The CDR3 has 12 amino acids. Germline V gene data show CDR1 as WSHSY and CDR2 as SAAADI. Trimming took 6 bases from V and 7 from J; bases not matched to a gene: 2. This CDR3 is CASRGQGLGYTF. Here the CDR3 DNA reads TGCGCCAGCAGGGGACAGGGGCTTGGCTACACCTTC.

This chain links TRBV3-1 (or the pseudogene TRBV3-2) with TRBJ2-7, with unresolved D. The CDR3 has 14 amino acids. The V gene lost 0 bases and the J gene lost 0 bases, with 6 bases spanning the gap. In germline, CDR1 is LGHDT, CDR2 YNNKEL (reference sequence). The CDR3 bases are TGTGCCAGCAGCCAAGACTCGGCCTCCTACGAGCAGTACTTC. Translating gives CASSQDSASYEQYF.

This clone was seen once. The chain couples TRBV14 to TRBJ2-7; 8 bases are a match to TRBD1. Looked up from germline, CDR1 is SGHDN and CDR2 is FVKESK. CDR3 length: 14 amino acids. Trimming took 0 bases from V and 4 from J; bases not matched to a gene: 2. CDR3 in DNA: TGTGCCAGCAGCCAAGACCGGACAGGGTACGAGCAGTACTTC. Amino acid sequence: CASSQDRTGYEQYF.

This clone came up once. The chain links TRBV19 to TRBJ1-2; D unresolved. The CDR3 has 14 residues. Germline CDR1 reads LNHDA; CDR2 reads SQIVND (reference sequence). V lost 0 bases to trimming and J lost 8 bases, with 13 bases between them. The CDR3 sequence is CASSIDGRVRGYTF. DNA of the CDR3: TGTGCCAGTAGTATAGACGGGAGGGTTCGGGGCTACACCTTC.

The chain is built from TRBV7-9 and TRBJ1-6; TRBD1 agrees at 7 bases. V lost 4 bases and J lost 7; bases outside the gene matches: 4. The germline V gene encodes CDR1 SEHNR and CDR2 FQNEAQ (reference sequence). This CDR3 comprises 14 residues. CDR3 sequence reads: CASSSGGANSPLHF. For the CDR3, the DNA is TGTGCCAGCAGCTCAGGGGGGGCCAATTCACCCCTCCACTTT.

V gene TRBV15 combines with J gene TRBJ2-1; 9 nucleotides line up with TRBD2. The CDR3 length is 15 residues. Germline V gene data show CDR1 as LNHNV and CDR2 as YYDKDF (reference sequence). Trimming took 4 bases from V and 5 from J; bases not matched to a gene: 6. The chain's CDR3 is CATSIVAGAHNEQFF. In DNA, the CDR3 is TGTGCCACCAGCATTGTAGCGGGAGCCCACAATGAGCAGTTCTTC.

This clone was observed once. The chain employs TRBV29-1 and TRBJ1-1; 11 bases map to TRBD1. This CDR3 region has 15 residues. After removal of 6 bases from V and 4 bases from J, the junction contained 10 bases not matched to a gene. CDR1 is SQVTM and CDR2 is ANQGSEA in the germline V gene. Here the CDR3 DNA reads TGCAGCGTAAGTGAACCAGGGACAGGGGGCACTGAAGCTTTCTTT. Its protein is CSVSEPGTGGTEAFF.

This chain connects TRBV7-2 to TRBJ2-7, with 7 bases matching TRBD2. Germline-derived CDR1 and CDR2 are SGHTA and FQGNSA. V shed 5 bases and J 3 bases; nucleotides not matched to a gene: 13. The CDR3 is made up of 16 amino acids. CDR3 sequence: CASSPLRAGVDYEQYF. CDR3 DNA sequence: TGTGCCAGCAGCCCCCTCCGTGCGGGAGTTGACTACGAGCAGTACTTC.

The V call is TRBV11-2, the J call TRBJ1-1; a weak D match, TRBD1 (6 bases). The V end lost 1 base, the J end lost 0 bases, and 15 bases lay between the germline ends. CDR1 SGHAT and CDR2 FQNNGV come from the germline V gene. The CDR3 is made up of 17 amino acids. The CDR3 nucleotides are TGTGCCAGCAGCTTAGCCCGAGGACAGCTCCTGAACACTGAAGCTTTCTTT. The encoded protein is CASSLARGQLLNTEAFF.

V usage is TRBV9 and J usage is TRBJ2-3; 7 bases agree with TRBD2. CDR3 length: 16 residues. V was clipped by 5 bases and J by 2 bases; unmatched bases: 11. Germline assignment: CDR1 SGDLS and CDR2 YYNGEE. The CDR3 sequence is CASSVGRFSYTDTQYF. The DNA for the CDR3 is TGTGCCAGCAGTGTCGGGAGGTTCTCCTACACAGATACGCAGTATTTT.

V gene TRBV7-9 combines with J gene TRBJ2-1; 10 bases match TRBD2. Germline CDR1 is SEHNR and CDR2 is FQNEAQ (reference sequence). The V and J ends lost 5 bases and 5 bases, in that order; junction bases with no gene match: 6. This CDR3 has 15 residues. CDR3 protein: CASSPTSGSNNEQFF. Here the CDR3 DNA reads TGTGCCAGCAGCCCGACTAGCGGGTCCAACAATGAGCAGTTCTTC.

Here the CDR3 reads CASSTVGEKLFF. The CDR3 nucleotides read TGTGCCAGCAGCACCGTGGGAGAAAAACTGTTTTTT. The V gene is TRBV12-3 or TRBV12-4, the J gene TRBJ1-4; no firm D call. This CDR3 comprises 12 residues. V was pared by 6 bases and J by 8 bases, with 10 bases between.

The V call is TRBV11-1, the J call TRBJ2-7; TRBD1 or TRBD2 may be the D gene (5 bases each). Per the germline V gene, CDR1 is SGHAT and CDR2 is FQDESV (reference sequence). V was clipped by 5 bases and J by 3 bases, with 20 bases between them. CDR3 length: 16 amino acids. The CDR3 coding sequence is TGTGCCAGCAGCCTTCAATCCGGGGCAACCTACTACGAGCAGTACTTC. Translation: CASSLQSGATYYEQYF.

This chain links TRBV27 with TRBJ1-6; D is perhaps TRBD1 (6 bases). This CDR3 comprises 16 residues. CDR1 and CDR2 from the germline V gene are MNHEY and SMNVEV (reference sequence). The V end was cut by 2 bases, the J end by 9 bases, with 17 bases between. The CDR3 DNA reads as TGTGCCAGCAGTTTAAGGGAAACAGGGTGGTTTTCACCCCTCCACTTT. This translates into CASSLRETGWFSPLHF.

The CDR3 protein is CASSDTQGGSGNQPQHF. For the CDR3, the DNA is TGTGCCAGCAGTGACACTCAGGGGGGGAGCGGCAATCAGCCCCAGCATTTT. The V call is TRBV2, the J call TRBJ1-5, with 7 nucleotides matching TRBD1. CDR1 is SNHLY, CDR2 FYNNEI, per germline. Germline trimming cut 3 bases from V and 2 bases from J; bases unmatched to any gene: 10. The CDR3 extends over 17 amino acids.